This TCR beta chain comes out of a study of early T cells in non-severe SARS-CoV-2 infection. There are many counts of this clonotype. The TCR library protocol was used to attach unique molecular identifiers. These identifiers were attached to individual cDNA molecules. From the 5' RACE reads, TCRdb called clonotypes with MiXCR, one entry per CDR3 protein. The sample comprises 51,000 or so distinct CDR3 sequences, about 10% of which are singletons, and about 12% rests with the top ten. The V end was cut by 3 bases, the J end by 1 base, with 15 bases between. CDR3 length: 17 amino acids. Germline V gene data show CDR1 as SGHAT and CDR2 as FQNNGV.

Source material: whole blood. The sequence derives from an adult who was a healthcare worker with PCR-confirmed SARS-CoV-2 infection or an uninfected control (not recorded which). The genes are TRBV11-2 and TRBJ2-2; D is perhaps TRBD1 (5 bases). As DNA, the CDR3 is TGTGCCAGCAGCTTCCAAAGGGGCAGCTGGAACACCGGGGAGCTGTTTTTT. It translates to CASSFQRGSWNTGELFF.